Sequencing of this T cell receptor beta chain was carried out in a study of cytomegalovirus exposure and HLA in healthy donors. Regarding the study as a whole: Cytomegalovirus association was assigned to about 150 TCR beta chains. A missense variant in DCLRE1C was later tied to TCR beta V- and J-gene trimming.

It was with 60 Vbeta and 13 Jbeta primers that the PCR ran. TCRdb's table, derived via immunoSEQ multiplex PCR, lists solely in-frame clones and lacks some. The table shows more than 80,000 clones, with less than 85% occurring only once. With 6 bases removed from V and 1 base from J, the gap between germline ends came to 7 bases. Germline-derived CDR1 and CDR2 are SGHDT and YYEEEE. CDR3 length: 13 residues. With regard to this clone: Its target is unknown.

The chain couples TRBV5-6 to TRBJ2-2; D is unclear. The TCR sequence derives from a man aged 55 to 69 in good health and CMV-seronegative. Specimen: PBMCs. CDR3 in amino acids: CASTYGNTGELFF. CDR3 coding DNA: TGTGCCAGCACTTACGGGAACACCGGGGAGCTGTTTTTT.